A single T cell receptor (beta chain) is shown here with its context. PCR used 60 Vbeta primers and 13 Jbeta primers. TCRdb keeps only in-frame clones here, not all; method: immunoSEQ multiplex PCR. There are approximately 160,000 clones in the sample; roughly 82% occur only once, and about 5.2% lies in the top ten. These data are taken from a study of cytomegalovirus exposure and HLA in healthy donors. The CDR3 is made up of 14 amino acids. V was trimmed by 2 bases and J by 7 bases, leaving 17 bases between them. CDR1 is GTSNPN and CDR2 is SVGIG in the germline V gene (reference sequence). The sample comprised PBMCs. The chain is built from TRBV30 and TRBJ1-2; perhaps TRBD1 as D (5 bases). The TCR comes from a man aged 30 to 45 in good health and CMV-seropositive. The CDR3 protein is CAWSPGKFIFGYTF. DNA of the CDR3: TGTGCCTGGAGTCCAGGGAAATTTATCTTTGGCTACACCTTC.